This TCR beta chain was obtained from a study of identical twins. The CDR3 is 16 residues long. The ends were cut back, 1 base at V and 0 bases at J, with 10 bases in the middle. CDR1 is MNHEY, CDR2 SVGAGI, per germline. Overall study results and limits: Conclusions relied on cross-sectional statistical analysis, not following the same donors.

This clonotype was detected a few times. Its antigen is not known. cDNA carried unique molecular identifiers, and a universal primer site was added by template switching. MiXCR was run by TCRdb on the 5' RACE reads, yielding one entry per CDR3 protein. The sample carries around 960,000 distinct CDR3 sequences, 12% recorded once. These data also formed part of another study, on yellow fever vaccine responses in identical twins.

The origin of this receptor is a woman in her late teens or twenties in good health. The gene calls are TRBV6-5 and TRBJ2-1; D possibly corresponds to TRBD1 (6 bases). The sample was PBMCs. DNA of the CDR3: TGTGCCAGCAGTTACTTTCTGGACAGCTCCTACAATGAGCAGTTCTTC. Encoded protein: CASSYFLDSSYNEQFF.